A single sample is the source of the 18 T cell receptor beta chains below, sequenced in a study of T-cell reconstitution after alpha-beta-depleted transplantation in children. Unique molecular identifiers were incorporated when the TCRbeta library was constructed. TCRdb re-derived calls from the PCR reads in MiXCR, one entry per CDR3 protein. In the table there are approximately 400,000 distinct CDR3 sequences, about a tenth of which are singletons. Sequencing used PBMCs from the stem cell graft donor, obtained from the stem cell graft. The receptors were gathered from a human donor who donated a stem cell graft to a child with acute myeloid leukemia.

This clonotype was observed at least ten times. This chain joins TRBV5-1 and TRBJ1-6; no reliable D call. Trimming removed 1 base from V and 10 bases from J, with 12 bases in between. Germline values: CDR1 SGHRS, CDR2 YFSETQ. This CDR3 spans 14 amino acids. CDR3 bases: TGCGCCAGCAGCTTGCAAGGAGATGGATCACCCCTCCACTTT. Its translation is CASSLQGDGSPLHF.

This clonotype showed up just a few times. The chain has TRBV4-2 and TRBJ2-7, with D maybe TRBD2 (5 bases). The CDR3 loop spans 16 amino acids. The V end lost 4 bases, the J end lost 5 bases, and 21 bases lay between the germline ends. The germline V gene encodes CDR1 LGHNA and CDR2 YNFKEQ. The CDR3 is CASSPEGDNRPHEQYF. The CDR3 nucleotides are TGTGCCAGCAGCCCCGAGGGAGACAACCGTCCCCACGAGCAGTACTTC.

The chain links TRBV10-3 to TRBJ2-3; 7 bases line up with TRBD1. The CDR3 covers 14 residues. V shed 7 bases, J shed 5 bases, and the junction held 9 bases outside the gene matches. The germline V gene has CDR1 ENHRY and CDR2 SYGVKD. The CDR3 is CAITSRGGIDTQYF. The CDR3 DNA follows: TGTGCCATCACCTCAAGAGGGGGCATAGATACGCAGTATTTT.

This clonotype was found many times. The gene calls are TRBV5-6 and TRBJ1-1; no reliable D call. Germline CDR1 SGHDT, CDR2 YYEEEE. The CDR3 spans 14 residues. V was cut by 0 bases and J by 0 bases, with 6 bases left in between. CDR3 in amino acids: CASSLDLMNTEAFF. CDR3 DNA: TGTGCCAGCAGCTTGGACTTGATGAACACTGAAGCTTTCTTT.

V is TRBV6-1 and J is TRBJ1-5; D gene ambiguous. V lost 6 bases to trimming and J lost 0 bases, with 12 bases between them. Germline V gene lookup returns CDR1 MNHNS and CDR2 SASEGT. The length of the CDR3 is 15 residues. CDR3 nucleotide sequence: TGTGCCAGCAGCCCCGAGTCAACTAGCAATCAGCCCCAGCATTTT. Its protein is CASSPESTSNQPQHF.

The chain uses TRBV7-2 and TRBJ2-1; 9 bases match TRBD2. Per the germline V gene, CDR1 is SGHTA and CDR2 is FQGNSA. V lost 5 bases to trimming and J lost 9 bases; unmatched junction nucleotides: 17. This CDR3 has 17 residues. The CDR3: CASSPPGGSGSRSEQFF. CDR3 bases: TGTGCCAGCAGCCCCCCGGGGGGTAGCGGGAGTCGCAGTGAGCAGTTCTTC.

This clonotype turned up a few times. The V and J genes are TRBV29-1 and TRBJ2-1; D is ambiguous. V lost 6 bases, J lost 7 bases, and 10 bases lay in between. This CDR3 has 11 amino acids. CDR1 is SQVTM, CDR2 ANQGSEA, per germline. For the CDR3, the DNA is TGCAGCGTAAGCGCTATAAATGAGCAGTTCTTC. Its protein product is CSVSAINEQFF.

There are many counts of this clonotype. The chain couples TRBV5-6 to TRBJ2-7; D might be TRBD1 (5 bases). With 1 base removed from V and 3 bases from J, the gap between germline ends came to 8 bases. The CDR3 totals 13 residues. Germline V gives CDR1 SGHDT, CDR2 YYEEEE. The CDR3 nucleotides are TGTGCCAGCAGCTTGAACCAGGGCTACGAGCAGTACTTC. Residues: CASSLNQGYEQYF.

This chain links TRBV7-9 with TRBJ2-1; unclear D gene. V lost 7 bases and J 0 bases, leaving 16 bases between the germline ends. CDR1 is SEHNR, CDR2 FQNEAQ, per germline (reference sequence). The CDR3 runs to 16 residues. The CDR3 sequence is CASTPLGPSSYNEQFF. In DNA, the CDR3 is TGTGCCAGCACCCCATTGGGCCCGAGCTCCTACAATGAGCAGTTCTTC.

This clonotype was counted a few times. This chain uses TRBV5-6 with TRBJ2-2; TRBD1 matches at 9 bases. With 4 bases clipped from V and 6 bases from J, the junction kept 4 bases outside the gene matches. The CDR3 is made up of 14 amino acids. CDR1 and CDR2 from the germline V gene are SGHDT and YYEEEE. The DNA for the CDR3 is TGTGCCAGCAGCGGGACAGGGTATTCCGGGGAGCTGTTTTTT. Amino acids: CASSGTGYSGELFF.

The chain links TRBV23-1 to TRBJ2-7; 7 bases are a match to TRBD1. TRBV23-1 is an open reading frame, and its role is uncertain. The trim removed 5 bases at V and 3 bases at J, leaving 7 bases unmatched. This CDR3 has 14 residues. The DNA of the CDR3 is TGCGCCAGCAGTAAACAGGGGTCCTTCTACGAGCAGTACTTC. Encoded protein: CASSKQGSFYEQYF.

The chain couples TRBV24-1 to TRBJ2-3; no clear D gene. Germline values: CDR1 KGHDR, CDR2 SFDVKD. The CDR3 length is 13 residues. Trimming removed 6 bases at V and 2 bases at J, with 8 bases between. The DNA of the CDR3 is TGTGCCACCAGTCGGGCTAACACAGATACGCAGTATTTT. It is translated as CATSRANTDTQYF.

This clonotype came up many times. The chain joins TRBV5-6 to TRBJ2-3; D is possibly TRBD1 or TRBD2 (6 bases each). The CDR3 sequence is 16 residues long. CDR1 SGHDT and CDR2 YYEEEE come from the germline V gene. Trimming shortened V by 4 bases and J by 0 bases, and 15 bases separated the two germline ends. In DNA form, the CDR3 reads TGTGCCAGCAGCAGGGGGGTCTACGGTAGCACAGATACGCAGTATTTT. This translates into CASSRGVYGSTDTQYF.

This chain connects TRBV11-2 to TRBJ2-1; 12 nucleotides match TRBD2. Germline values: CDR1 SGHAT, CDR2 FQNNGV. The length of the CDR3 is 19 residues. Trimming removed 4 bases from V and 1 base from J; junction bases left unmatched: 11. The CDR3 sequence is CASSSGLAGTRLSYNEQFF. The CDR3 DNA reads as TGTGCCAGCAGCTCCGGACTAGCGGGAACTAGACTATCCTACAATGAGCAGTTCTTC.

This clonotype was recorded at least ten times. V gene TRBV5-1 combines with J gene TRBJ1-2; TRBD1 aligns across 8 bases. This CDR3 has 15 amino acids. CDR1 is SGHRS and CDR2 is YFSETQ in the germline V gene. V was pared by 0 bases and J by 4 bases, with 5 bases of the junction left unmatched. CDR3 DNA: TGCGCCAGCAGCTTGGATGGACAGGGAGCCTATGGCTACACCTTC. Translation: CASSLDGQGAYGYTF.

The gene calls are TRBV12-3 or TRBV12-4 and TRBJ2-2; D remains unclear. Between the trimmed V and J ends, which lost 5 bases and 3 bases, there was a span of 4 bases. The CDR3 is 12 amino acids. The CDR3, as DNA: TGTGCCAGCAGTGCGTACACCGGGGAGCTGTTTTTT. Protein sequence: CASSAYTGELFF.

This clonotype came up a few times. The chain carries TRBV5-5 and TRBJ2-5, with D hard to call. This CDR3 spans 15 amino acids. V lost 0 bases and J lost 0, with 9 bases in between. CDR1 and CDR2 from the germline V gene are SGHKS and YYEKEE (reference sequence). The CDR3 spells CASSLDPEYQETQYF. CDR3 in DNA: TGTGCCAGCAGCTTGGACCCAGAGTACCAAGAGACCCAGTACTTC.

The table lists this clonotype with many counts. The rearrangement links TRBV7-2 to TRBJ1-5; D gene unclear. Trimming cost V 4 bases and J 1 base, with 5 bases left between them. Germline-derived CDR1 and CDR2 are SGHTA and FQGNSA. The CDR3 runs to 13 residues. CDR3 coding DNA: TGTGCCAGCAGCTATATAAGCAATCAGCCCCAGCATTTT. Translated: CASSYISNQPQHF.